Presented here are 16 T cell receptor beta chains from one specimen sequenced in a study of cytomegalovirus exposure and HLA in healthy donors. The study ran its PCR with 60 Vbeta and 13 Jbeta primers. TCRdb keeps only in-frame clones here, not all; method: immunoSEQ multiplex PCR. The profile covers fewer than 250,000 clones, with 82% appearing a single time and approximately 5.7% taken by the ten largest. The sequenced sample consisted of PBMCs. These receptors came from a man aged 35 to 55 in good health and CMV-seropositive.

As for this clone: Compared with germline, one end of the junction differs, possibly owing to a read error. The V and J genes are TRBV7-7 and TRBJ2-1; tentative D call: TRBD2 (6 bases). CDR3 length: 16 residues. CDR1 SSHAT and CDR2 FNYEAQ come from the germline V gene (reference sequence). Here the CDR3 reads CASSIGPGVSYNEQFF. The CDR3 nucleotides read TGTGCTAGCAGCATCGGGCCGGGGGTCTCCTACAATGAGCAGTTCTTC.

This sequence joins TRBV23-1 and TRBJ1-5, with TRBD1 as a possible D gene (6 bases). TRBV23-1 is flagged as an ORF with uncertain function. Trimming took off 4 bases at V and 0 bases at J, with 13 bases between the two ends. This CDR3 comprises 16 residues. CDR3 sequence: CASSRDILYSNQPQHF. CDR3 coding DNA: TGCGCCAGCAGTCGGGACATACTTTATAGCAATCAGCCCCAGCATTTT.

The CDR3: CASRDSRGGEGATQYF. As DNA, the CDR3 is TGTGCCAGCAGAGACTCGCGGGGAGGGGAAGGTGCGACCCAGTACTTC. This chain connects TRBV2 to TRBJ2-5; 7 bases are shared with TRBD2. The ends lost 6 bases at V and 7 bases at J; junction bases unmatched: 17. Germline V gene sequence: CDR1 SNHLY, CDR2 FYNNEI. There are 16 residues in the CDR3.

The sample holds a few counts of this clone. The V and J genes are TRBV2 and TRBJ1-5, with 8 nucleotides matching TRBD1. The germline CDR1 and CDR2 sequences are SNHLY and FYNNEI. The ends lost 10 bases at V and 0 bases at J; junction bases unmatched: 5. The CDR3 is 14 residues long. The chain's CDR3 is CATQGANSNQPQHF. CDR3 nucleotides: TGTGCCACCCAGGGGGCGAATAGCAATCAGCCCCAGCATTTT. The full variable domain, in which reference TRBV2 and TRBJ1-5 provide the parts outside the CDR3, is EPEVTQTPSHQVTQMGQEVILRCVPISNHLYFYWYRQILGQKVEFLVSFYNNEISEKSEIFDDQFSVERPDGSNFTLKIRSTKLEDSAMYFCATQGANSNQPQHFGDGTRLSIL.

V gene TRBV28 combines with J gene TRBJ1-1; no definite D call. V shed 3 bases and J shed 1 base, with 12 bases lying between them. Germline CDR1 MDHEN, CDR2 SYDVKM. The CDR3 is 15 amino acids. Here the CDR3 reads CASSFSPEGNTEAFF. The CDR3 DNA reads TGTGCCAGCAGTTTTAGTCCCGAGGGGAACACTGAAGCTTTCTTT. The whole variable domain, remainder taken from reference TRBV28 and TRBJ1-1, is DVKVTQSSRYLVKRTGEKVFLECVQDMDHENMFWYRQDPGLGLRLIYFSYDVKMKEKGDIPEGYSVSREKKERFSLILESASTNQTSMYLCASSFSPEGNTEAFFGQGTRLTVV.

The chain carries TRBV5-1 and TRBJ2-1; 11 nucleotides match TRBD2. There are 15 residues in the CDR3. The V and J ends lost 5 bases and 6 bases, in that order; junction bases with no gene match: 7. Germline V gives CDR1 SGHRS, CDR2 YFSETQ. This CDR3 reads CASSPPLAGGNEQFF. The CDR3, as DNA: TGCGCCAGCAGTCCCCCTCTAGCGGGGGGCAATGAGCAGTTCTTC.

This CDR3 is CASSQDLGETDTQYF. The DNA of the CDR3 is TGCGCCAGCAGCCAAGACCTCGGGGAAACAGATACGCAGTATTTT. The chain couples TRBV4-1 to TRBJ2-3; a weak D match, TRBD2 (5 bases). The CDR3 is made up of 15 amino acids. V lost 0 bases, J lost 3 bases, and 10 bases lay in between. The germline gives CDR1 MGHRA, CDR2 YSYEKL.

The genes are TRBV29-1 and TRBJ2-7; 14 bases align to TRBD2. The CDR3 is 14 amino acids. CDR1 and CDR2 (germline): SQVTM, ANQGSEA. The junction had 5 bases not matched to a gene; V was cut back by 7 bases and J by 3 bases. The CDR3 DNA reads TGCAGCGGTGGGGGGACTAGCGGGAGCTACGAGCAGTACTTC. Translation: CSGGGTSGSYEQYF.

This sequence joins TRBV30 and TRBJ1-6, with unresolved D. Trimming shortened V by 0 bases and J by 9 bases, and 6 bases separated the two germline ends. The CDR3 consists of 12 residues. Germline V gene data show CDR1 as GTSNPN and CDR2 as SVGIG (reference sequence). The CDR3 region has the DNA TGTGCCTGGAGTGTCCTAGGTTCACCCCTCCACTTT. Translation: CAWSVLGSPLHF.

The chain has TRBV4-1 and TRBJ2-1, with 8 positions matching TRBD2. This CDR3 spans 16 amino acids. Germline V gene sequence: CDR1 MGHRA, CDR2 YSYEKL. V lost 6 bases, J lost 1 base, and 8 bases stayed unmatched. CDR3 sequence reads: CASRRAGTRSYNEQFF. CDR3 in DNA: TGCGCCAGCAGACGAGCCGGGACTAGATCCTACAATGAGCAGTTCTTC.

V gene TRBV19 combines with J gene TRBJ1-5, with TRBD1 identical over 7 bases. The CDR3 sequence is 14 residues long. With V trimmed by 7 bases and J by 3 bases, 6 bases remained unmatched. The germline V gene has CDR1 LNHDA and CDR2 SQIVND (reference sequence). CDR3 nucleotide sequence: TGTGCCAGTAACAACGACAGGGTCAATCAGCCCCAGCATTTT. It codes for CASNNDRVNQPQHF. Supplemented by reference TRBV19 and TRBJ1-5, the full variable domain reads DGGITQSPKYLFRKEGQNVTLSCEQNLNHDAMYWYRQDPGQGLRLIYYSQIVNDFQKGDIAEGYSVSREKKESFPLTVTSAQKNPTAFYLCASNNDRVNQPQHFGDGTRLSIL.

Points on this clone: The same CDR3 is also encoded by other DNA sequences in this sample. The J gene is TRBJ2-1, the V gene TRBV6-5; 12 nucleotides agree with TRBD2. Unmatched junction bases numbered 4, after V lost 6 bases and J lost 4 bases. The CDR3 spans 15 residues. Germline-derived CDR1 and CDR2 are MNHEY and SVGAGI. CDR3 bases: TGTGCCAGCAGCCTAGCGGGAGGGCTGTACAATGAGCAGTTCTTC. Protein sequence: CASSLAGGLYNEQFF.

The rearrangement uses TRBV7-9 and TRBJ1-1; 7 bases line up with TRBD1. The CDR3 spans 14 residues. The V segment lost 5 bases and the J segment 5 bases; nucleotides outside the gene matches: 8. The germline gives CDR1 SEHNR, CDR2 FQNEAQ (reference sequence). The CDR3 spells CASSPPGGRTEAFF. DNA of the CDR3: TGTGCCAGCAGCCCTCCAGGGGGGAGGACTGAAGCTTTCTTT.

This clone was observed a few times. The chain has TRBV7-9 and TRBJ2-2, with D tentatively TRBD1 (5 bases). The CDR3 is made up of 16 amino acids. V was cut by 2 bases and J by 4 bases, with 14 bases left in between. CDR1 is SEHNR, CDR2 FQNEAQ, per germline (reference sequence). The CDR3 region is CASSLSPGMGTGELFF. The CDR3 DNA follows: TGTGCCAGCAGCTTATCTCCAGGGATGGGCACCGGGGAGCTGTTTTTT.

The chain carries TRBV6-1 and TRBJ2-1, with D unclear. V shed 4 bases and J shed 4 bases, with 8 bases lying between them. Germline V gives CDR1 MNHNS, CDR2 SASEGT. This CDR3 has 13 residues. The CDR3 is CASSVSRYNEQFF. In nucleotides, the CDR3 is TGTGCCAGCAGTGTCAGCAGGTACAATGAGCAGTTCTTC.

The chain couples TRBV10-2 to TRBJ1-1, with D possibly being TRBD1 (5 bases). Trimming removed 0 bases at V and 6 bases at J, with 11 bases between. Germline CDR1 WSHSY, CDR2 SAAADI. The CDR3 contains 14 residues. The CDR3 region is CASSESMGRPEAFF. The CDR3 nucleotides read TGCGCCAGCAGTGAGTCGATGGGGCGACCTGAAGCTTTCTTT.